The clone carrying this T cell receptor (beta chain) was seen more than once but under ten times. Its antigen remains unidentified. TCRdb re-analysed the RT-PCR reads in MiXCR, keeping a single row per CDR3 protein. The sample includes around 320,000 distinct CDR3 sequences, about 20% of them seen just once. This specimen comes from a study of response to subunit inactivated influenza vaccine. Whole-study findings and limits: T cells newly recruited by each seasonal influenza vaccination are few, the authors suggested.

The sequence derives from a man aged 50-75 years who received an inactivated influenza vaccine. Sequenced material: PBMCs from blood, taken 21 months after vaccination.

CDR3 bases: TGCGCCAGCAGCCAGTTGGGGCATCTTCTTTTTGGCTACACCTTC. Protein sequence: CASSQLGHLLFGYTF. V is TRBV4-1 and J is TRBJ1-2, with a tentative D call TRBD1 (5 bases). The CDR3 is 15 residues long. Germline V lookup: CDR1 MGHRA, CDR2 YSYEKL. V lost 3 bases to trimming and J lost 7 bases, with 18 bases between them.